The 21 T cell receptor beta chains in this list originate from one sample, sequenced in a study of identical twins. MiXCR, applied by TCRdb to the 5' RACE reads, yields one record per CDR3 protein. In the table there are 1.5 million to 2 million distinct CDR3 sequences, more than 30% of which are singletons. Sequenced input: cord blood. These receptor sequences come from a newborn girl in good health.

The CDR3 protein is CSAQQRGSSYEQYF. CDR3 bases: TGCAGTGCCCAACAGCGGGGTAGCTCCTACGAGCAGTACTTC. The genes are TRBV20-1 and TRBJ2-7; 7 bases match TRBD2. CDR1 DFQATT and CDR2 SNEGSKA come from the germline V gene (reference sequence). The CDR3 is 14 residues long. V trimming: 6 bases; J trimming: 0 bases; junction bases outside the gene matches: 8.

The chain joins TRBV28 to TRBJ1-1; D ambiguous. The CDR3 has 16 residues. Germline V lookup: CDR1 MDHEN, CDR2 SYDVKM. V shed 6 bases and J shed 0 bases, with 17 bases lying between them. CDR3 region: CASSLFGWRLNTEAFF. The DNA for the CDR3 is TGTGCCAGCAGCCTTTTTGGGTGGAGACTGAACACTGAAGCTTTCTTT.

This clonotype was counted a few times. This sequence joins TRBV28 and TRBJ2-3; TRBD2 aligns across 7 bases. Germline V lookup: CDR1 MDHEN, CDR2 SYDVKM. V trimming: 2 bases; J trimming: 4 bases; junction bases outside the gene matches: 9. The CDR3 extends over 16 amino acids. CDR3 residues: CASSLLAEAGPDTQYF. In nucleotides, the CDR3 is TGTGCCAGCAGTTTACTAGCGGAGGCCGGTCCAGATACGCAGTATTTT.

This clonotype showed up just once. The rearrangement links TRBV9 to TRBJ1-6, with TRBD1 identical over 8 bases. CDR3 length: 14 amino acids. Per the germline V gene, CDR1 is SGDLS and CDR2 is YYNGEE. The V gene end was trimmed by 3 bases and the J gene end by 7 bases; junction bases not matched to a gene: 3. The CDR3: CASSARQGNSPLHF. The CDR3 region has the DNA TGTGCCAGCAGCGCTCGACAGGGGAATTCACCCCTCCACTTT.

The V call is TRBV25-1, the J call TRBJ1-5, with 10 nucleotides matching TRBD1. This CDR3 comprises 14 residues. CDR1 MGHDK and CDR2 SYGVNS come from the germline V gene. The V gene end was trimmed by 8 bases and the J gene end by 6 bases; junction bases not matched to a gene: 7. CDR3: CASQDRGLGQPQHF. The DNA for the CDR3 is TGTGCCAGCCAAGACAGGGGGCTGGGTCAGCCCCAGCATTTT.

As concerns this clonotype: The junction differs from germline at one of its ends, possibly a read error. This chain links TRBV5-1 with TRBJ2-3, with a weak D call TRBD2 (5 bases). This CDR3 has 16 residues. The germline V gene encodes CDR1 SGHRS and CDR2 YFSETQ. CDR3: CAGSSAPGIYTDTQYF. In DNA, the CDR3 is TGCGCCGGCAGCTCGGCCCCGGGGATTTACACAGATACGCAGTATTTT.

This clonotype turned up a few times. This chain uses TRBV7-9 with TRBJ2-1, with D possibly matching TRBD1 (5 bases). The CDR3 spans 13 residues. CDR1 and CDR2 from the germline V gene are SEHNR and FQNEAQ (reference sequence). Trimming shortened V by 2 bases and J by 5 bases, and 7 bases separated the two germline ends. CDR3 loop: CASSLWGHNEQFF. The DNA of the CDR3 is TGTGCCAGCAGCTTATGGGGCCACAATGAGCAGTTCTTC.

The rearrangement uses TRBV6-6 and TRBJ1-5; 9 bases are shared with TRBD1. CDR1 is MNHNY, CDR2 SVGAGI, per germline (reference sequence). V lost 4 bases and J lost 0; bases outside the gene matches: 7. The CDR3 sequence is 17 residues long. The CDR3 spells CASSSRTGVYSNQPQHF. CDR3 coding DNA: TGTGCCAGCAGTTCCCGGACAGGGGTTTATAGCAATCAGCCCCAGCATTTT.

The CDR3: CASSRRTSGNTGELFF. The CDR3 region has the DNA TGTGCCAGCAGCAGGAGGACTAGCGGGAACACCGGGGAGCTGTTTTTT. The V gene is TRBV7-2, the J gene TRBJ2-2, with 10 bases fitting TRBD2. V gave up 5 bases and J gave up 1 base; unmatched junction bases: 4. CDR3 length: 16 residues. Germline lookup yields CDR1 SGHTA and CDR2 FQGNSA.

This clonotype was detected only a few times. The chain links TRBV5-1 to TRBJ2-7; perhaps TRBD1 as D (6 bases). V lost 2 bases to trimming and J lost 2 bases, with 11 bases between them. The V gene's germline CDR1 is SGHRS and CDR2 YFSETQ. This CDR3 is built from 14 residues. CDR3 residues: CASSFNRDTYEQYF. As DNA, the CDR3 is TGCGCCAGCAGCTTCAACAGGGATACCTACGAGCAGTACTTC.

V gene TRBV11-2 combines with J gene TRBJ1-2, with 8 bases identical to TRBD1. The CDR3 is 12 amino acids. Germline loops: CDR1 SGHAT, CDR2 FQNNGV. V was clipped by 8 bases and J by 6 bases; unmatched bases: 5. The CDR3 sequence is CASGGQGHGYTF. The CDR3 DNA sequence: TGTGCCAGCGGTGGACAGGGCCATGGCTACACCTTC.

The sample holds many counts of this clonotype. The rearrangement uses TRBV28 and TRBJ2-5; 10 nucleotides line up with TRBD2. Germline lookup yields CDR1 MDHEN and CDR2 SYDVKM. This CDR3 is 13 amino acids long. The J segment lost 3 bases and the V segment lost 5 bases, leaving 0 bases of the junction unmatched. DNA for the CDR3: TGTGCCAGCAGTAGCGGGAGGGAAGAGACCCAGTACTTC. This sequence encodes CASSSGREETQYF.

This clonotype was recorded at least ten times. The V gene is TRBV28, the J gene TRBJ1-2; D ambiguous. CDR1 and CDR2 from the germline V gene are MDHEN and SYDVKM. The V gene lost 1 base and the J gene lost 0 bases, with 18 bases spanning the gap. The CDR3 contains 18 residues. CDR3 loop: CASSLSPNPYDANYGYTF. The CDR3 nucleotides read TGTGCCAGCAGTTTATCCCCAAATCCCTACGATGCTAACTATGGCTACACCTTC.

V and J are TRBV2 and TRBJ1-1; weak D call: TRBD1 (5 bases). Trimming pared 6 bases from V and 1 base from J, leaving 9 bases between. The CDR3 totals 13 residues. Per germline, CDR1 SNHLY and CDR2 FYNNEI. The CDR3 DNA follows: TGTGCCAGCAGAGGGGTGGCGAACACTGAAGCTTTCTTT. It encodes CASRGVANTEAFF.

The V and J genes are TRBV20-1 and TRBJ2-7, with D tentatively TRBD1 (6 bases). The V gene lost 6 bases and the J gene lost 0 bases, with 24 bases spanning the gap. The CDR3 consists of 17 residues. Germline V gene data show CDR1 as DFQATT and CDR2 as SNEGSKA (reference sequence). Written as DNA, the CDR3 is TGCAGTGCGATGCGCGTTTCAGGGGTTATTAGCTCCTACGAGCAGTACTTC. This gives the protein CSAMRVSGVISSYEQYF.

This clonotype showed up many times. Here the CDR3 DNA reads TGCAGCGTTGAAGACAGGCGGACAGGGGACGAGCAGTTCTTC. Translated: CSVEDRRTGDEQFF. The chain links TRBV29-1 to TRBJ2-1, with 9 bases identical to TRBD1. Losses at the gene ends were 0 bases for V and 10 bases for J; bases not matched to a gene: 7. Germline CDR1 is SQVTM and CDR2 is ANQGSEA. The CDR3 is made up of 14 amino acids.

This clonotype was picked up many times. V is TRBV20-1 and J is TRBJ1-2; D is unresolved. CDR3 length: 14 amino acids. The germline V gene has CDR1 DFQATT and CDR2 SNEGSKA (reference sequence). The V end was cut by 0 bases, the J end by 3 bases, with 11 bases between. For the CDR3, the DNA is TGCAGTGCTAGAGATCGGGGTAGGGACTATGGCTACACCTTC. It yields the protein CSARDRGRDYGYTF.

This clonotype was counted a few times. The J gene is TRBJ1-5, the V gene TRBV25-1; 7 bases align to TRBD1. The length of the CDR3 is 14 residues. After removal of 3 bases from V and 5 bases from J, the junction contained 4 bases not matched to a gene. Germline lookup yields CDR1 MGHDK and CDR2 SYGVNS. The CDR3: CASSDPGGDQPQHF. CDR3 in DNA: TGTGCCAGCAGTGACCCAGGGGGAGATCAGCCCCAGCATTTT.

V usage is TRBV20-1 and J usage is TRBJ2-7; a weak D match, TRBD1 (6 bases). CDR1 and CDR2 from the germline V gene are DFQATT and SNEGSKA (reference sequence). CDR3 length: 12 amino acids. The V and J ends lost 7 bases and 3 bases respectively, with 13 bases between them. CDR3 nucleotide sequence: TGCAGTGATGCACCGACAGGCTACGAGCAGTACTTC. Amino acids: CSDAPTGYEQYF.

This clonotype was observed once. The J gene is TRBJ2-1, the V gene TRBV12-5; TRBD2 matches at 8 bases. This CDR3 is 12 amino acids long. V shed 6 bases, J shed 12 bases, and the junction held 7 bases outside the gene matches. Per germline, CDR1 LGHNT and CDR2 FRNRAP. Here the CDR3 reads CASGPLAGGQFF. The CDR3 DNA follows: TGTGCTAGTGGGCCCCTGGCGGGGGGGCAGTTCTTC.

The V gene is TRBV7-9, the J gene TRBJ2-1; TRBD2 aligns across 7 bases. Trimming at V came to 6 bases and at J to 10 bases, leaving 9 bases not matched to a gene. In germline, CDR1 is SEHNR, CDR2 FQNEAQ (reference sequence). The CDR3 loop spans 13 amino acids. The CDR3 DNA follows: TGTGCCAGCAGTCTAGGGAGGGCCTCGGAGCAGTTCTTC. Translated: CASSLGRASEQFF.